This TCR beta chain was found in a study of blood T cells in healthy people across ages. The second PCR ran roughly 7 to 12 cycles with a sample-barcoded 5' primer and J-beta primers. Tagging of each cDNA molecule was performed by a template-switch adaptor with 12 random nucleotides. TCRdb itself ran the 5' RACE reads through MiXCR, one entry per CDR3 protein. The table lists some 1.4 million distinct CDR3 sequences, about 43% of them singletons. Turning to this clonotype: What it binds is not known.

General study points: More naive CD4+ cells and higher diversity marked long-lived donors relative to aged donors. Unsorted PBMCs blocked a conclusive comparison of naive and antigen-experienced cells. A strong correlation between TCR beta diversity and naive T cell percentage was seen.

Per germline, CDR1 DFQATT and CDR2 SNEGSKA (reference sequence). V lost 3 bases and J 9 bases, leaving 12 bases between the germline ends. The CDR3 extends over 12 amino acids. This rearrangement joins TRBV20-1 to TRBJ2-1; the D gene is possibly TRBD1 (7 bases). The sequenced material came from blood. This receptor was taken from a woman in her late teens or twenties in good health. DNA of the CDR3: TGCAGTGCTAGCGGAGGGGGCGGTGAGCAGTTCTTC. This encodes CSASGGGGEQFF.